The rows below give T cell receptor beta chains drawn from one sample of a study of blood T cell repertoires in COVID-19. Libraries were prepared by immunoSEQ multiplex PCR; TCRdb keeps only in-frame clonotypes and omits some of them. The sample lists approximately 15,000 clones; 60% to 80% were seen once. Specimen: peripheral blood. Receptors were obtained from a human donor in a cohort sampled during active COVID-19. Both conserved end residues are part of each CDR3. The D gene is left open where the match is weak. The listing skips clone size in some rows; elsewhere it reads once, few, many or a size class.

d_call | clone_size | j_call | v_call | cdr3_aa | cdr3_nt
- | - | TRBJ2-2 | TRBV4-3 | CASSQAAESTGELFF | TGCGCCAGCAGCCAAGCCGCAGAAAGTACCGGGGAGCTGTTTTTT
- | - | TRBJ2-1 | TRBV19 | CASSPRSGYGEQFF | TGTGCCAGTAGTCCTAGATCGGGTTATGGGGAGCAGTTCTTC
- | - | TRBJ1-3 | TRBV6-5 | CASNREPSGNTIYF | TGTGCCAGCAATCGGGAACCCTCTGGAAACACCATATATTTT
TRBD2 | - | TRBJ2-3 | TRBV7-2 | CASSLAPLAGGPGF | TGTGCCAGCAGCTTAGCCCCCCTAGCGGGGGGTCCGGGGTTT
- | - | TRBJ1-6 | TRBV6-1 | CASSEFTAYNSPLHF | TGTGCCAGCAGTGAATTTACAGCCTATAATTCACCCCTCCACTTT
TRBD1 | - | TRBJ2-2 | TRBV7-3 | CASSLGQLLTGELFF | TGTGCCAGCAGCTTGGGACAGCTACTCACCGGGGAGCTGTTTTTT
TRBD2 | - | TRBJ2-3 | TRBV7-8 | CASTRTVARGGSTDTQYF | TGTGCCAGCACTCGAACAGTGGCCCGGGGGGGGAGCACAGATACGCAGTATTTT
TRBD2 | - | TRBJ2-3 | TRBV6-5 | CASSRSSGRTDTQYF | TGTGCCAGCAGCAGATCTAGCGGGAGGACAGATACGCAGTATTTT
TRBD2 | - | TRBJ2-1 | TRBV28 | CASSFQLAGPSVYNEQFF | TGTGCCAGCAGTTTTCAACTAGCGGGACCCTCCGTATACAATGAGCAGTTCTTC
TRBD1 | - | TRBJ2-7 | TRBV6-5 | CASSYRDRDEQYF | TGTGCCAGCAGTTACCGGGACAGGGACGAGCAGTACTTC
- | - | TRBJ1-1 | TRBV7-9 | CASSLGRTRHTEAFF | TGTGCCAGCAGCTTGGGCCGGACACGGCACACTGAAGCTTTCTTT
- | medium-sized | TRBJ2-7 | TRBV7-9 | CASSPLYEQYF | TGTGCCAGCAGTCCTTTGTACGAGCAGTACTTC
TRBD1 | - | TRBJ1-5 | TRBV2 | CASSGNRGENQPQHF | TGTGCCAGCAGTGGAAACAGGGGGGAGAATCAGCCCCAGCATTTT
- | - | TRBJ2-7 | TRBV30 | CAWSGTNYEQYF | TGTGCCTGGAGTGGGACAAACTACGAGCAGTACTTC
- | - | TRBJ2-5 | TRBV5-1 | CASSLRSEETQYF | TGCGCCAGCAGCCTCAGGTCCGAAGAGACCCAGTACTTC
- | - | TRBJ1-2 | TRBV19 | CASSAGIGYGYTF | TGTGCCAGTAGCGCCGGGATAGGCTATGGCTACACCTTC
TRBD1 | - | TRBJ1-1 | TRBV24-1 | CATSDSGTAEAFF | TGTGCCACCAGTGATTCCGGGACAGCTGAAGCTTTCTTT
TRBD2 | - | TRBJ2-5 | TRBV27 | CASSLGWGGETQYF | TGTGCCAGCAGTTTAGGTTGGGGAGGGGAGACCCAGTACTTC
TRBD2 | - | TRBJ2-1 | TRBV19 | CASSEGTSGGAYNEQFF | TGTGCCAGTAGTGAGGGGACTAGCGGGGGGGCCTACAATGAGCAGTTCTTC
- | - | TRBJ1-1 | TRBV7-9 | CASSEEVAESAGAFF | TGTGCCAGCAGCGAAGAAGTAGCGGAGTCGGCGGGGGCTTTCTTT
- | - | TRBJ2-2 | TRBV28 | CASNIIGRGRELFF | TGTGCCAGCAACATCATCGGAAGGGGGAGGGAGCTGTTTTTT
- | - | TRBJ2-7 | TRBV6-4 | CASSASTRRSYEQYF | TGTGCCAGCAGTGCCTCGACACGTCGCTCCTACGAGCAGTACTTC
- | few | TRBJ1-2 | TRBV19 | CASNAGNYGYTF | TGTGCCAGTAACGCGGGGAACTATGGCTACACCTTC
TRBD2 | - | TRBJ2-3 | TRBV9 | CASSVEGSGGHTDTQYF | TGTGCCAGCAGCGTAGAAGGTAGCGGGGGACACACAGATACGCAGTATTTT
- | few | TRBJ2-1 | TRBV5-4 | CASSSGAGNNEQFF | TGTGCCAGCAGCTCGGGTGCCGGGAACAATGAGCAGTTCTTC
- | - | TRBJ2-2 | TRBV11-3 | CASSPAGGRGFGGELFF | TGTGCCAGCAGCCCTGCTGGGGGGAGAGGTTTTGGCGGGGAGCTGTTTTTT